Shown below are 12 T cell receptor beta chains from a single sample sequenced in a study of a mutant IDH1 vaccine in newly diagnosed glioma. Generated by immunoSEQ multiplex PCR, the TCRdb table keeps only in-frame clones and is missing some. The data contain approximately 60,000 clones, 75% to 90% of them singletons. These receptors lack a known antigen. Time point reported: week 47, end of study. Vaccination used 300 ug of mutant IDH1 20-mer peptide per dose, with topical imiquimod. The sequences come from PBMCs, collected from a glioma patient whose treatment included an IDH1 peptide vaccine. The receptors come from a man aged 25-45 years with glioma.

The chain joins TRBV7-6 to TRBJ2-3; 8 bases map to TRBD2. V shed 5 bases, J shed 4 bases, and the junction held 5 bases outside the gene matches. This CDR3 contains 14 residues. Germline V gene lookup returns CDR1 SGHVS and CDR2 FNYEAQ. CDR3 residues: CASSREGPADTQYF. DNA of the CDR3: TGTGCCAGCAGCCGGGAGGGACCAGCAGATACGCAGTATTTT.

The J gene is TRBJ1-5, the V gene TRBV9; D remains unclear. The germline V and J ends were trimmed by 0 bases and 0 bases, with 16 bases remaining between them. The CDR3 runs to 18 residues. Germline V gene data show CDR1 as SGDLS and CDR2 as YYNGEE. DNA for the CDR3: TGTGCCAGCAGCGTAGAAGGTCGCGATCCGTATAGCAATCAGCCCCAGCATTTT. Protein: CASSVEGRDPYSNQPQHF.

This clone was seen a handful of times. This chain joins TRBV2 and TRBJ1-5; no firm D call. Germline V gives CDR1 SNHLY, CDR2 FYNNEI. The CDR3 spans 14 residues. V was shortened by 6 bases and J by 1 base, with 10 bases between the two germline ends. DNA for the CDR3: TGTGCCAGCAGCGGACGGGAGAGCAATCAGCCCCAGCATTTT. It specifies CASSGRESNQPQHF.

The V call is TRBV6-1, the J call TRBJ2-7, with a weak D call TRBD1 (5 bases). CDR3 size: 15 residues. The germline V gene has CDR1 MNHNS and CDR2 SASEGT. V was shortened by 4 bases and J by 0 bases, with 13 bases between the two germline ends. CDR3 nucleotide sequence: TGTGCCAGCAGTGGTCGGACATCAAGCTCCTACGAGCAGTACTTC. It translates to CASSGRTSSSYEQYF.

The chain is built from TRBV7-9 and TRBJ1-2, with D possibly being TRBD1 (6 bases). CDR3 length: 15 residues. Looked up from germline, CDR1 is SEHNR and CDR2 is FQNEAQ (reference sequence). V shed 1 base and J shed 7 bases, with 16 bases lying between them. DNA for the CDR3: TGTGCCAGCAGCTTAGGTATAGGGGGTGTAGGTGGCTACACCTTC. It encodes CASSLGIGGVGGYTF.

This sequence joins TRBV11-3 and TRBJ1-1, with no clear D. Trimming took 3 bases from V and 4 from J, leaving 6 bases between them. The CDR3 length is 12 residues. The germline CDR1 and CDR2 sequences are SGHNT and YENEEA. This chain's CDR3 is CASSFGRTEAFF. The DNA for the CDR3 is TGTGCCAGCAGCTTTGGGCGCACTGAAGCTTTCTTT.

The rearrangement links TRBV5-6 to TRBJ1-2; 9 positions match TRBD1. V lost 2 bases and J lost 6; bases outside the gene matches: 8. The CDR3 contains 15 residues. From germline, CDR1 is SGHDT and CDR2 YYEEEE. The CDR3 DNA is TGTGCCAGCAGCTTCTTCGGACAGGGGATTGATGGCTACACCTTC. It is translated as CASSFFGQGIDGYTF.

The CDR3 DNA reads TGTGCCAGCAGTCCGTTCCAGGTTAGTGAGAATGAGCAGTTCTTC. Translation gives CASSPFQVSENEQFF. The V call is TRBV27, the J call TRBJ2-1; D is ambiguous. Trimming took 5 bases from V and 7 from J, leaving 18 bases between them. Per the germline V gene, CDR1 is MNHEY and CDR2 is SMNVEV (reference sequence). The CDR3 length is 15 residues.

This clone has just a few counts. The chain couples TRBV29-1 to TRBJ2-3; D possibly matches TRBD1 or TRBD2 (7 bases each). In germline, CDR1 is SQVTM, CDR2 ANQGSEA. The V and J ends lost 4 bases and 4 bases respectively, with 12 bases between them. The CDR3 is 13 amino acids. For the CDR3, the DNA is TGCAGCGTTGTTTCAGGGGGGGCAGATACGCAGTATTTT. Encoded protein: CSVVSGGADTQYF.

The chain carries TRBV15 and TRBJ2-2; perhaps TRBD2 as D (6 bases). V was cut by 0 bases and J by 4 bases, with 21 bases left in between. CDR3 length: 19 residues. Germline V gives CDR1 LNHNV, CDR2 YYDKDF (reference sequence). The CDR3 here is CATSRDIRWGDISTGELFF. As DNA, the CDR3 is TGTGCCACCAGCAGAGATATCAGATGGGGGGATATTAGCACCGGGGAGCTGTTTTTT.

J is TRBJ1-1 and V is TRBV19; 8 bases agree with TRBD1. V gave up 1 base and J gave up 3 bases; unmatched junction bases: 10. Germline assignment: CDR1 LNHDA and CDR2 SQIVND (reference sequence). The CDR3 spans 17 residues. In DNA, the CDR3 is TGTGCCAGTAGTATAGGAGGGACAGGTAGGCGGTACACTGAAGCTTTCTTT. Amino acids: CASSIGGTGRRYTEAFF.

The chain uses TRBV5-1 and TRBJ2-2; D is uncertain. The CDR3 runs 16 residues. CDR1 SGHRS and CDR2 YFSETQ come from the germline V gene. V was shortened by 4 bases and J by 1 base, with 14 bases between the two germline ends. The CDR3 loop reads CASSPRPQLNTGELFF. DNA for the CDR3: TGCGCCAGCAGCCCCCGGCCTCAGCTGAACACCGGGGAGCTGTTTTTT.